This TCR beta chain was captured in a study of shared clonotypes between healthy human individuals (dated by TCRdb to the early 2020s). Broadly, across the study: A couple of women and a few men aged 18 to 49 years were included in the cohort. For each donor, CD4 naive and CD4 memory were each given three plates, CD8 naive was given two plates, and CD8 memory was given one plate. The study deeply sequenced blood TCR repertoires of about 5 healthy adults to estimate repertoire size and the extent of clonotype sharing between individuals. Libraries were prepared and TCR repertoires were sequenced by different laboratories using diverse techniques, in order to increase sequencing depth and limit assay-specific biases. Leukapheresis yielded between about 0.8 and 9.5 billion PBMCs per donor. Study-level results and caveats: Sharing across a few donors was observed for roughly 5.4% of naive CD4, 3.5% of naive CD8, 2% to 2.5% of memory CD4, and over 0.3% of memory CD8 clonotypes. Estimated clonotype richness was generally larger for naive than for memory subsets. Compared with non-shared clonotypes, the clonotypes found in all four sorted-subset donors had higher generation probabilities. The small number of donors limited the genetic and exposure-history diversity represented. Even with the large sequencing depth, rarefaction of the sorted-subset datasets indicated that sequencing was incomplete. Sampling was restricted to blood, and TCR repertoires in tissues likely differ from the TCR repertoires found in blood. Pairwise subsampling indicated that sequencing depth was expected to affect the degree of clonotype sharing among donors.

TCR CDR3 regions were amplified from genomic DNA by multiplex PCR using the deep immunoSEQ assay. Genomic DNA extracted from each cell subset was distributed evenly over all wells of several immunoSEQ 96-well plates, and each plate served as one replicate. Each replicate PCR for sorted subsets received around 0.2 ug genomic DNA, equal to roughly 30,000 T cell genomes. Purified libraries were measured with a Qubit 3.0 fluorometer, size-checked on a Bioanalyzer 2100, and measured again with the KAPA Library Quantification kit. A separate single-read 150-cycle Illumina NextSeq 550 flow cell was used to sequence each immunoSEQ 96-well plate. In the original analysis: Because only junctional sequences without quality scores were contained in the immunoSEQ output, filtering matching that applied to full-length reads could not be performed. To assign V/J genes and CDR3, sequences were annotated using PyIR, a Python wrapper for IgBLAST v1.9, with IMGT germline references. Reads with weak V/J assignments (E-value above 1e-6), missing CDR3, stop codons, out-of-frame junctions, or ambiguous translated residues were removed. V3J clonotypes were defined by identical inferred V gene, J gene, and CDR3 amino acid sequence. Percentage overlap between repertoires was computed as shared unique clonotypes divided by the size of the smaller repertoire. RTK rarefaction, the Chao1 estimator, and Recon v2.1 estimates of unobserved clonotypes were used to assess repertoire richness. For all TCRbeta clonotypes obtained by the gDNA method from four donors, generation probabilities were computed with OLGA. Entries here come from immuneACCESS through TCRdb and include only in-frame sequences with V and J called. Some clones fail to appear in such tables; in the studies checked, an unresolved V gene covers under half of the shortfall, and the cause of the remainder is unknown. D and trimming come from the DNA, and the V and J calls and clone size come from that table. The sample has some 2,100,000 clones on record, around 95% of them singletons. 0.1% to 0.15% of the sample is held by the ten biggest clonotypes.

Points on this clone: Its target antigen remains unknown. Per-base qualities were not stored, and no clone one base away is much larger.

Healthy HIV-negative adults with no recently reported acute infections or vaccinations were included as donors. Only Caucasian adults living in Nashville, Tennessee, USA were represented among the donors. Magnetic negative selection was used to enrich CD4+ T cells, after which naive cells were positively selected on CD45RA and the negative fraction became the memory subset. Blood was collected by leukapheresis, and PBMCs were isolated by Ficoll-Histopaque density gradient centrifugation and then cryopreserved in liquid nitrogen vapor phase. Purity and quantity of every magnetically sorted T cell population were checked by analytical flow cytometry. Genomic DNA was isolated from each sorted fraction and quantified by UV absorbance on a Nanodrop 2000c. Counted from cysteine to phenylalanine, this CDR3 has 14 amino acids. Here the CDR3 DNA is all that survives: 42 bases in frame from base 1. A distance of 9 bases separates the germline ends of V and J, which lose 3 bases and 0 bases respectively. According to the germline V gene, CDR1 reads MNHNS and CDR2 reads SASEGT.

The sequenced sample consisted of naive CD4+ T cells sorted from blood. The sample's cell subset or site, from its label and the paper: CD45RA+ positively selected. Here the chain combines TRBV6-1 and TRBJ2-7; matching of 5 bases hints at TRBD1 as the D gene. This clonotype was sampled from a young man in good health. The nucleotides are TGTGCCAGCAGTGATAGACAGCACTCCTACGAGCAGTACTTC. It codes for CASSDRQHSYEQYF.